The rows below give T cell receptor beta chains drawn from one sample of a study of T-cell memory formation after mild COVID-19. TCRdb used MiXCR to reprocess the 5' RACE reads, holding one entry per CDR3 protein. This sample has under 400,000 distinct CDR3 sequences; under 30% occur once, and the top ten carry roughly 14%. Input material: PBMCs or a T cell subset sorted from them (not recorded which). The receptors originated from an adult woman who had mild COVID-19 (a few samples of this study predate the infection). Cell type and time point are not known. The CDR3 runs from the conserved cysteine through the conserved F or W. Each record gives: D gene, clone size, V gene, J gene, CDR3 protein, CDR3 DNA. D genes are given only for firm matches. Size is stated for part of the rows, as once, few or many counts, or as a class when the clone is expanded.

-	-	TRBV6-1	TRBJ1-4	CALLTDTNEKLFF	TGTGCCCTACTGACGGACACGAATGAAAAACTGTTTTTT
TRBD1	-	TRBV27	TRBJ1-2	CASSFRKDRVLFNYGYTF	TGTGCCAGCAGTTTTCGTAAGGACAGGGTTCTGTTTAACTATGGCTACACCTTC
-	few	TRBV7-9	TRBJ1-1	CASSSSSGNTEAFF	TGTGCCAGCAGCTCTTCCTCGGGGAACACTGAAGCTTTCTTT
-	-	TRBV30	TRBJ2-3	CAWRGGPGMEYF	TGTGCCTGGAGGGGGGGACCGGGGATGGAGTATTTT
TRBD1	few	TRBV19	TRBJ2-7	CASSIGTAYEQYF	TGTGCCAGTAGTATCGGGACAGCCTACGAGCAGTACTTC
-	-	TRBV4-3	TRBJ2-7	CASSQGHTGQYSYEQYF	TGCGCCAGCAGCCAAGGGCATACAGGGCAATACTCCTACGAGCAGTACTTC
-	-	TRBV7-3	TRBJ2-3	CASSLVTSGAGPTDTQYF	TGTGCCAGCAGCTTAGTCACGTCGGGGGCGGGACCCACAGATACGCAGTATTTT
-	-	TRBV5-6	TRBJ2-3	CASSLAVVYITDTKYF	TGTGCCAGCAGCTTGGCGGTGGTTTACATTACAGATACGAAGTATTTT
TRBD2	few	TRBV4-1	TRBJ2-3	CASSQTSGGTDTQYF	TGCGCCAGCAGCCAAACTAGCGGGGGTACAGATACGCAGTATTTT
TRBD1	-	TRBV2	TRBJ1-1	CASSRTGENTEAFF	TGTGCCAGCAGTAGGACAGGGGAGAACACTGAAGCTTTCTTT
TRBD2	-	TRBV4-2	TRBJ2-6	CASSELAGRSGANVLTF	TGTGCCAGCAGCGAACTAGCGGGCCGCTCTGGGGCCAACGTCCTGACTTTC
TRBD2	-	TRBV7-2	TRBJ2-1	CASSLRAGGRQNEQFF	TGTGCCAGCAGCTTAAGGGCGGGAGGGCGGCAAAATGAGCAGTTCTTC
-	-	TRBV3-1	TRBJ1-2	CASSRGQSYGYTF	TGTGCCAGCAGCCGAGGACAGAGCTATGGCTACACCTTC
TRBD2	once	TRBV7-9	TRBJ2-2	CASSHGVAGNTGELFF	TGTGCCAGCAGCCATGGGGTAGCGGGAAACACCGGGGAGCTGTTTTTT
-	many	TRBV27	TRBJ1-2	CASSLSGLYGYTF	TGTGCCAGCAGTTTATCAGGGCTATATGGCTACACCTTC
-	-	TRBV5-5	TRBJ2-7	CASSSSAGTSSYEQYF	TGTGCCAGCAGCTCCTCCGCCGGGACATCATCCTACGAGCAGTACTTC
TRBD1	-	TRBV3-1	TRBJ2-7	CASSPSILGTGAYEQYF	TGTGCCAGCAGCCCTTCAATTTTGGGGACAGGAGCCTACGAGCAGTACTTC
TRBD1	-	TRBV15	TRBJ2-2	CATSRDRGDGELFF	TGTGCCACCAGCCGGGACAGGGGGGACGGGGAGCTGTTTTTT
-	-	TRBV7-6	TRBJ2-3	CASSSGLGSTDTQYF	TGTGCCAGCAGCTCCGGACTCGGAAGCACAGATACGCAGTATTTT
TRBD1	-	TRBV18	TRBJ2-3	CASSLQGPYTDTQYF	TGTGCCAGCTCACTACAGGGGCCATACACAGATACGCAGTATTTT
-	-	TRBV5-6	TRBJ1-1	CASSLVGAMNTEAFF	TGTGCCAGCAGCTTGGTCGGAGCTATGAACACTGAAGCTTTCTTT
TRBD2	-	TRBV12-3/TRBV12-4	TRBJ2-1	CASIITGTRYNEQFF	TGTGCCAGCATCATTACCGGGACTAGGTACAATGAGCAGTTCTTC
-	few	TRBV7-2	TRBJ2-4	CASSFGPSLNIQYF	TGTGCCAGCAGCTTCGGCCCATCCCTAAACATTCAGTACTTC
-	few	TRBV2	TRBJ2-7	CASSESPGAAYEQYF	TGTGCCAGCAGTGAATCTCCGGGGGCTGCCTACGAGCAGTACTTC
TRBD1	few	TRBV29-1	TRBJ2-3	CSVFRQGRTDTQYF	TGCAGCGTTTTCCGACAGGGACGCACAGATACGCAGTATTTT
-	few	TRBV20-1	TRBJ2-1	CSARDWGNEQFF	TGCAGTGCTAGAGATTGGGGGAATGAGCAGTTCTTC
-	-	TRBV25-1	TRBJ1-2	CASSSGQSGYTF	TGTGCCAGCAGTTCGGGTCAGTCTGGCTACACCTTC
TRBD2	-	TRBV4-1	TRBJ2-2	CASSPLGSGRAAGELFF	TGCGCCAGCAGCCCCTTGGGGAGCGGGAGGGCCGCCGGGGAGCTGTTTTTT
-	-	TRBV5-6	TRBJ2-3	CASSFSGSPTDTQYF	TGTGCCAGCAGCTTTTCTGGGTCTCCCACAGATACGCAGTATTTT
TRBD1	-	TRBV6-1	TRBJ1-1	CASSGRGGTEAFF	TGTGCCAGCAGTGGCAGGGGGGGCACTGAAGCTTTCTTT